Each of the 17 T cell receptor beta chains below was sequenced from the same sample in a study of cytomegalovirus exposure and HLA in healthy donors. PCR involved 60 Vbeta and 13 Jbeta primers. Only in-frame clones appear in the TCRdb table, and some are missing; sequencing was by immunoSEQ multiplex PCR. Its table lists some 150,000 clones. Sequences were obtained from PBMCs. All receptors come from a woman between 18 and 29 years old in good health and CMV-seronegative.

Here the CDR3 reads CASRTPGEDYGYTF. The CDR3 region has the DNA TGTGCCAGCAGAACCCCGGGGGAGGACTATGGCTACACCTTC. The J gene is TRBJ1-2, the V gene TRBV9; tentatively, D is TRBD1 (5 bases). Trimming took off 5 bases at V and 3 bases at J, with 14 bases between the two ends. The CDR3 covers 14 residues. The germline V gene has CDR1 SGDLS and CDR2 YYNGEE. Supplemented by reference TRBV9 and TRBJ1-2, the full variable domain reads DSGVTQTPKHLITATGQRVTLRCSPRSGDLSVYWYQQSLDQGLQFLIQYYNGEERAKGNILERFSAQQFPDLHSELNLSSLELGDSALYFCASRTPGEDYGYTFGSGTRLTVV.

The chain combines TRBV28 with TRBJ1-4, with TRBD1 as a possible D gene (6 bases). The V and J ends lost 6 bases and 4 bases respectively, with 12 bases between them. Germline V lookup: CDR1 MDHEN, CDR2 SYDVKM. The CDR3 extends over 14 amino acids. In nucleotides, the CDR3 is TGTGCCAGCAGCACGACAGGTGGTAATGAAAAACTGTTTTTT. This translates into CASSTTGGNEKLFF. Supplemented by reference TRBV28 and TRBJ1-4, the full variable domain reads DVKVTQSSRYLVKRTGEKVFLECVQDMDHENMFWYRQDPGLGLRLIYFSYDVKMKEKGDIPEGYSVSREKKERFSLILESASTNQTSMYLCASSTTGGNEKLFFGSGTQLSVL.

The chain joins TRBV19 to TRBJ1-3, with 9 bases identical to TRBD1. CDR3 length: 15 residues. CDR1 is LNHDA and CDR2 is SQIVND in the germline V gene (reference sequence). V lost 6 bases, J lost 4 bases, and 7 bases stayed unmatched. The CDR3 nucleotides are TGTGCCAGTAGATGGAGACAGGGGGGAGGAAACACCATATATTTT. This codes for CASRWRQGGGNTIYF.

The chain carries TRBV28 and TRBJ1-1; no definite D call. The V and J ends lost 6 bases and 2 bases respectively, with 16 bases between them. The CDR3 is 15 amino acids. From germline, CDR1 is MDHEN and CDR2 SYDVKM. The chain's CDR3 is CASSLSSFSNTEAFF. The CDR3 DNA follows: TGTGCCAGCAGCCTCTCCTCGTTCAGTAACACTGAAGCTTTCTTT.

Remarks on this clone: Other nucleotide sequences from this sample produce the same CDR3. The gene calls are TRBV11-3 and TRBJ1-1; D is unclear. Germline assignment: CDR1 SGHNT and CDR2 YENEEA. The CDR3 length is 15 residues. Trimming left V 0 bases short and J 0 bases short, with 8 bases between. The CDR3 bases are TGTGCCAGCAGCTTAGATCGCGTGGTGAACACTGAAGCTTTCTTT. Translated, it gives CASSLDRVVNTEAFF.

Here the CDR3 DNA reads TGCGCCAGCAGCTTGGCCTCGGAGGGAAGGTATGAGCAGTTCTTC. Its protein product is CASSLASEGRYEQFF. This chain joins TRBV5-1 and TRBJ2-1; the D gene is possibly TRBD2 (6 bases). Trimming took 0 bases from V and 8 from J, leaving 15 bases between them. CDR1 is SGHRS, CDR2 YFSETQ, per germline. This CDR3 has 15 residues.

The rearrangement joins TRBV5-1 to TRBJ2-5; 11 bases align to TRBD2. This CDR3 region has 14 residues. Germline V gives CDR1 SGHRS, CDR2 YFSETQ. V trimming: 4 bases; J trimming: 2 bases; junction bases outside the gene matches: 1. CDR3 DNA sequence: TGCGCCAGCAGCACTAGCGGGGGACAAGAGACCCAGTACTTC. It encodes CASSTSGGQETQYF.

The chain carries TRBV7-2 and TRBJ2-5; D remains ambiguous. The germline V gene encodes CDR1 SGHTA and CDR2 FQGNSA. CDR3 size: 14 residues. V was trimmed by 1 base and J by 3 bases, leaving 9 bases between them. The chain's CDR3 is CASSLDGRKETQYF. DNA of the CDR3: TGTGCCAGCAGCTTAGATGGTAGAAAAGAGACCCAGTACTTC. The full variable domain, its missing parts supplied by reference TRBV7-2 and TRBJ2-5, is GAGVSQSPSNKVTEKGKDVELRCDPISGHTALYWYRQSLGQGLEFLIYFQGNSAPDKSGLPSDRFSAERTGGSVSTLTIQRTQQEDSAVYLCASSLDGRKETQYFGPGTRLLVL.

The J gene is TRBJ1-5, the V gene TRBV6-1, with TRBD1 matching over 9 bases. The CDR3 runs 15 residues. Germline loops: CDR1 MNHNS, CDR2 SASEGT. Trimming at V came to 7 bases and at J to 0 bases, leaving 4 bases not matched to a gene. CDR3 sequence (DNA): TGTGCCAGCAAACAGGGGGCGGCTAGCAATCAGCCCCAGCATTTT. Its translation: CASKQGAASNQPQHF.

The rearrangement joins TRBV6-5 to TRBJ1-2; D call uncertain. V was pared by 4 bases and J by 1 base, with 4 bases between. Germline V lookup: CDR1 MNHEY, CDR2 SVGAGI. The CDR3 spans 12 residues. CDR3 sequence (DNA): TGTGCCAGCAGTTCTATTAACTATGGCTACACCTTC. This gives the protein CASSSINYGYTF.

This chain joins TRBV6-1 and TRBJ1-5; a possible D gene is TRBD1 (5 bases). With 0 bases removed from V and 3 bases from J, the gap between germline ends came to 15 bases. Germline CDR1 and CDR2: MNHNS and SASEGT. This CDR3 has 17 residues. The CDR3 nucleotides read TGTGCCAGCAGTGAAGCGGGGCAGGGATACATCAATCAGCCCCAGCATTTT. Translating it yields CASSEAGQGYINQPQHF.

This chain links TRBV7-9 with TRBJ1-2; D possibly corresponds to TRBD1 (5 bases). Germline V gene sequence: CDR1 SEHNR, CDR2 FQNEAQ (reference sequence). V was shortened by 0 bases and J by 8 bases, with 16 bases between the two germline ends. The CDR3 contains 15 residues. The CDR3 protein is CASSLAAGLFDGYTF. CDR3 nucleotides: TGTGCCAGCAGCTTAGCGGCGGGACTCTTTGACGGCTACACCTTC.

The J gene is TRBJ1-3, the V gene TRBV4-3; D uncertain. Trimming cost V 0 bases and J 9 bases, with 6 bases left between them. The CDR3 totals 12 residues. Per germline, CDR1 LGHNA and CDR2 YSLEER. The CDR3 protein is CASSQEETTIYF. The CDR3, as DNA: TGCGCCAGCAGCCAAGAGGAGACCACCATATATTTT.

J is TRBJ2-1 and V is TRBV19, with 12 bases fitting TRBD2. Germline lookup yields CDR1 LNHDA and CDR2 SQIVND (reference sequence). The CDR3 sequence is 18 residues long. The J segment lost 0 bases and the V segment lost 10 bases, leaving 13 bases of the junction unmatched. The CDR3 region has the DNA TGTGCCACCCAAAACCTAAGACTAGCGGGAGTCTCCTACAATGAGCAGTTCTTC. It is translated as CATQNLRLAGVSYNEQFF.

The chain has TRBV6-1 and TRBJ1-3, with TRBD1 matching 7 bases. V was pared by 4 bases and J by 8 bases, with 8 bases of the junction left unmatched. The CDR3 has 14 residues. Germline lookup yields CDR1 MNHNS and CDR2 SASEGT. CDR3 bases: TGTGCCAGCAGTGTGGAGGGGGCGGGTTACACCATATATTTT. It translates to CASSVEGAGYTIYF.

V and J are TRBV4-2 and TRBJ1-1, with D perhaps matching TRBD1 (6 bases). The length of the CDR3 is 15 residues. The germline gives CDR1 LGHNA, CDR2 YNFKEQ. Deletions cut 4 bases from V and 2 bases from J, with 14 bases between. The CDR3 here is CASSRTQGSNTEAFF. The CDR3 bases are TGTGCCAGCAGCCGGACACAGGGCAGTAACACTGAAGCTTTCTTT.

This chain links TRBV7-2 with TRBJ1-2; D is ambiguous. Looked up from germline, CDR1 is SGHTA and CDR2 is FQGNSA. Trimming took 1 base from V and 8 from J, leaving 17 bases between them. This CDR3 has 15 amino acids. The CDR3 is CASSLDLREGRGYTF. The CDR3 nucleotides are TGTGCCAGCAGCTTAGATCTTAGGGAAGGGAGGGGCTACACCTTC.